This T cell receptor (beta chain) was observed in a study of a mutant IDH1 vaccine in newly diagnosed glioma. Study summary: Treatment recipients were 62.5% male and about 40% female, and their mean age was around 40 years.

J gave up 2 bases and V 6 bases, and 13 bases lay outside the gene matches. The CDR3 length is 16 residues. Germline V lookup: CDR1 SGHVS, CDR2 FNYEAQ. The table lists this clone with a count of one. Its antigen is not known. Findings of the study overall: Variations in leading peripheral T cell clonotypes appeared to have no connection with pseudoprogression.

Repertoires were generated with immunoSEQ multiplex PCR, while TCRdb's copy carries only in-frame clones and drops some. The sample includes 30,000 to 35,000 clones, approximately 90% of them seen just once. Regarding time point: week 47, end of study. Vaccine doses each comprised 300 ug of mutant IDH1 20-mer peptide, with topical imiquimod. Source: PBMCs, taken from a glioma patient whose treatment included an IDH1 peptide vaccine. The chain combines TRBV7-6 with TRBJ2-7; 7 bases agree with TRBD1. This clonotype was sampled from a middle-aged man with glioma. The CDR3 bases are TGTGCCAGCAGTAACAAGGGGACAGAACGAACCTACGAGCAGTACTTC. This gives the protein CASSNKGTERTYEQYF.